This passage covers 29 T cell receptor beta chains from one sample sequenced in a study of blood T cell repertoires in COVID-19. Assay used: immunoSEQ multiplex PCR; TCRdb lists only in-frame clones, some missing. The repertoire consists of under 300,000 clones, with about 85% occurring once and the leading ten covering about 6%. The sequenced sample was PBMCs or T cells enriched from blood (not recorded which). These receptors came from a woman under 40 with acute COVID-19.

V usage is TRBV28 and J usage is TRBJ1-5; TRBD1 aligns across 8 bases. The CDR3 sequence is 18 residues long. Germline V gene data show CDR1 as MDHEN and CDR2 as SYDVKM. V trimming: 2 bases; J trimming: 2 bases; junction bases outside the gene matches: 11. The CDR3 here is CASSLIPQGGWRNQPQHF. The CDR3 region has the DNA TGTGCCAGCAGTTTAATCCCACAGGGGGGGTGGCGCAATCAGCCCCAGCATTTT.

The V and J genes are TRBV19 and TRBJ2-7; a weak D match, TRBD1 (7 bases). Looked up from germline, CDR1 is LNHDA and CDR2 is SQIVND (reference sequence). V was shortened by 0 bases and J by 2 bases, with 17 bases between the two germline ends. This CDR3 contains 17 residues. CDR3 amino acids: CASSIDVAAGGTYEQYF. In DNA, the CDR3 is TGTGCCAGTAGTATAGATGTAGCGGCAGGGGGGACCTACGAGCAGTACTTC.

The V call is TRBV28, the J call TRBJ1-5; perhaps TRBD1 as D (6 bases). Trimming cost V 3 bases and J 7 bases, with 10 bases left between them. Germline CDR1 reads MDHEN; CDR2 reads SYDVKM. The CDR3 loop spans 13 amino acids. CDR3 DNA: TGTGCCAGCAGTTTTCAGGGGCGCCAGCCCCAGCATTTT. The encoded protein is CASSFQGRQPQHF. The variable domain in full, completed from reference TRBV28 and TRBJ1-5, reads DVKVTQSSRYLVKRTGEKVFLECVQDMDHENMFWYRQDPGLGLRLIYFSYDVKMKEKGDIPEGYSVSREKKERFSLILESASTNQTSMYLCASSFQGRQPQHFGDGTRLSIL.

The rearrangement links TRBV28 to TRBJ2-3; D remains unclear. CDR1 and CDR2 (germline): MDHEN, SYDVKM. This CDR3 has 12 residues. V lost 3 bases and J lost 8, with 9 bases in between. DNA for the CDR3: TGTGCCAGCAGTTTTGGCTCCACTACGCAGTATTTT. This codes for CASSFGSTTQYF. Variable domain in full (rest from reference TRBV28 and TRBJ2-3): DVKVTQSSRYLVKRTGEKVFLECVQDMDHENMFWYRQDPGLGLRLIYFSYDVKMKEKGDIPEGYSVSREKKERFSLILESASTNQTSMYLCASSFGSTTQYFGPGTRLTVL.

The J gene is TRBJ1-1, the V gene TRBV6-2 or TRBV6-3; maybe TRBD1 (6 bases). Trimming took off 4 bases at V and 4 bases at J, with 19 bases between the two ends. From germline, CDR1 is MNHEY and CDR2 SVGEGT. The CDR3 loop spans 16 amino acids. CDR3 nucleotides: TGTGCCAGCAGTTCAAGGGACCCCGGCAGGGGCACTGAAGCTTTCTTT. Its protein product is CASSSRDPGRGTEAFF.

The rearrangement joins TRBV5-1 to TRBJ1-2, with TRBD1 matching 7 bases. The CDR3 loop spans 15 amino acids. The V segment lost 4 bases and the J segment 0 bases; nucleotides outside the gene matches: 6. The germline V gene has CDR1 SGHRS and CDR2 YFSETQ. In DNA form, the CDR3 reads TGCGCCAGCAGCACGGGACAGCTAGCTAACTATGGCTACACCTTC. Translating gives CASSTGQLANYGYTF.

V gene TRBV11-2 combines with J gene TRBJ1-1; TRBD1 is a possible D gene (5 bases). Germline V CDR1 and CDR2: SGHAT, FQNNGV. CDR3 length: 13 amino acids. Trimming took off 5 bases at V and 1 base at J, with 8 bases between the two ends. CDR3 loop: CASSQGQNTEAFF. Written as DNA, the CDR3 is TGTGCCAGCAGCCAAGGACAGAACACTGAAGCTTTCTTT.

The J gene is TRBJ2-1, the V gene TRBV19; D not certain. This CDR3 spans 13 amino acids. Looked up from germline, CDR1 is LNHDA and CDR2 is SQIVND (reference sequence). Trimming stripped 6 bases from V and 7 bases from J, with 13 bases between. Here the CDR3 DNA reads TGTGCCAGTAGAAAGGCTAGTGGGAATGAGCAGTTCTTC. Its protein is CASRKASGNEQFF.

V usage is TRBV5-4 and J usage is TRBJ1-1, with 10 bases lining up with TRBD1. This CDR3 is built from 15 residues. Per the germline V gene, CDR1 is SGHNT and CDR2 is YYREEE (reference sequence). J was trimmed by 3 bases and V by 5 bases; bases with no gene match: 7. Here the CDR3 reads CASSRYGTGDTEAFF. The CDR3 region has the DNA TGTGCCAGCAGTCGATACGGGACAGGGGACACTGAAGCTTTCTTT. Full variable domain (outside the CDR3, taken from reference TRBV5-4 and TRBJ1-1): ETGVTQSPTHLIKTRGQQVTLRCSSQSGHNTVSWYQQALGQGPQFIFQYYREEENGRGNFPPRFSGLQFPNYSSELNVNALELDDSALYLCASSRYGTGDTEAFFGQGTRLTVV.

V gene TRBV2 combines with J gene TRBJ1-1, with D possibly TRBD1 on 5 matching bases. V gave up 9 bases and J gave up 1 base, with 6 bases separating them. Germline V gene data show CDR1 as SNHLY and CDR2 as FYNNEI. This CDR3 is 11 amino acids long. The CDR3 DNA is TGTGCCAGGGGGCAGAACACTGAAGCTTTCTTT. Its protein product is CARGQNTEAFF.

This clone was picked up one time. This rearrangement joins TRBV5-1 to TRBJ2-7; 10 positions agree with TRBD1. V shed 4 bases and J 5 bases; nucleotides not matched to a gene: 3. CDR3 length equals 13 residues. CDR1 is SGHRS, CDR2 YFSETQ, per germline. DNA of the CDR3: TGCGCCAGCAGCCCGACAGGGGGCAACGAGCAGTACTTC. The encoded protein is CASSPTGGNEQYF. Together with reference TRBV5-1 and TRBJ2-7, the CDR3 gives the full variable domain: KAGVTQTPRYLIKTRGQQVTLSCSPISGHRSVSWYQQTPGQGLQFLFEYFSETQRNKGNFPGRFSGRQFSNSRSEMNVSTLELGDSALYLCASSPTGGNEQYFGPGTRLTVT.

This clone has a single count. The CDR3 here is CSVGLSQRNEKLFF. The CDR3 coding sequence is TGCAGCGTCGGACTCTCGCAGCGAAATGAAAAACTGTTTTTT. The chain combines TRBV29-1 with TRBJ1-4; the D is unclear. Germline values: CDR1 SQVTM, CDR2 ANQGSEA. There are 14 residues in the CDR3. Trimming took 6 bases from V and 5 from J, leaving 16 bases between them.

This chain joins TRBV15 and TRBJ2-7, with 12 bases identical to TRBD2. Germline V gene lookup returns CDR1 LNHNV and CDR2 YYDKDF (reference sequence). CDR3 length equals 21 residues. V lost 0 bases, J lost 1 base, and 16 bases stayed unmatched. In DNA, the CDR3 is TGTGCCACCAGCAGAGATACCCCTACTAGCGGGGGGCTCGACCGGTCCTACGAGCAGTACTTC. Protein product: CATSRDTPTSGGLDRSYEQYF.

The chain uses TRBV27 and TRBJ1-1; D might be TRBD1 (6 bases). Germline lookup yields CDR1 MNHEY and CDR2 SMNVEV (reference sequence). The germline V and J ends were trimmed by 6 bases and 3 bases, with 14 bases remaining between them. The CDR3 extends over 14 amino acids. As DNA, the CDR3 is TGTGCCAGCAGCCTGGGGGGGGCGTACACTGAAGCTTTCTTT. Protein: CASSLGGAYTEAFF.

The CDR3 sequence is CSVEQGLDPYEQYF. In DNA, the CDR3 is TGCAGCGTTGAACAGGGACTAGACCCCTACGAGCAGTACTTC. J is TRBJ2-7 and V is TRBV29-1; 8 bases are shared with TRBD2. V shed 2 bases, J shed 2 bases, and the junction held 5 bases outside the gene matches. In germline, CDR1 is SQVTM, CDR2 ANQGSEA. CDR3 length equals 14 residues.

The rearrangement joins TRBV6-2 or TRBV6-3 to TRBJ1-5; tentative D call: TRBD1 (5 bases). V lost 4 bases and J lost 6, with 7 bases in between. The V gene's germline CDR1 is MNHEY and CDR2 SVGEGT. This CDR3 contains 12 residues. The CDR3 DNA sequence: TGTGCCAGCAGTTCGGGGGTTCAGCCCCAGCATTTT. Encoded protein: CASSSGVQPQHF.

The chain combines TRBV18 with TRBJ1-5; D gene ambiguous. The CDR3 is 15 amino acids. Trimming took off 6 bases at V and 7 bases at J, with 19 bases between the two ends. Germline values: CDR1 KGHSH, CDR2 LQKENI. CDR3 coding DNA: TGTGCCAGCTCTCTGAACCCCCCGGGAAGCCAGCCCCAGCATTTT. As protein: CASSLNPPGSQPQHF.

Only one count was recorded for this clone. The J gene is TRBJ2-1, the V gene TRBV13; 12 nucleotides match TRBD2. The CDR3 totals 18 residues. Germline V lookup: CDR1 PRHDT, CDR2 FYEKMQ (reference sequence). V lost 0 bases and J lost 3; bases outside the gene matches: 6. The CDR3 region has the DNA TGTGCCAGCAGCTTAGGCCTAAGACTAGCGGGAGACTACAATGAGCAGTTCTTC. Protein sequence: CASSLGLRLAGDYNEQFF. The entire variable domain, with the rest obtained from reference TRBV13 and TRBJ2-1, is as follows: AAGVIQSPRHLIKEKRETATLKCYPIPRHDTVYWYQQGPGQDPQFLISFYEKMQSDKGSIPDRFSAQQFSDYHSELNMSSLELGDSALYFCASSLGLRLAGDYNEQFFGPGTRLTVL.

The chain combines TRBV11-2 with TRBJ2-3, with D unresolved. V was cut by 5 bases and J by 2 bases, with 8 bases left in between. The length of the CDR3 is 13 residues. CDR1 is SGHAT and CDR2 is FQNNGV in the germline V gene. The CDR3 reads CASSRGFTDTQYF. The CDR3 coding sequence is TGTGCCAGCAGCCGAGGATTCACAGATACGCAGTATTTT.

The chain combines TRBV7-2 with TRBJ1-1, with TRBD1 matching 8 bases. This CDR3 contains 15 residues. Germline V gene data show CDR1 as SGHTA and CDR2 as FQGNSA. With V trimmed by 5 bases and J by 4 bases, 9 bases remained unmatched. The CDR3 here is CASSAWYRGSTEAFF. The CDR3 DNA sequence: TGTGCCAGCAGCGCCTGGTACAGGGGGAGCACTGAAGCTTTCTTT.

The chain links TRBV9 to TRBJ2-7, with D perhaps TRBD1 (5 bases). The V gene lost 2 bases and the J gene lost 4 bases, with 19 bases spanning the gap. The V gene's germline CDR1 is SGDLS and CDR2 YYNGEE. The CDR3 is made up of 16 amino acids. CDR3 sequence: CASSVAPGAGPYEQYF. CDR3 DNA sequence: TGTGCCAGCAGCGTTGCCCCTGGGGCTGGTCCTTACGAGCAGTACTTC.

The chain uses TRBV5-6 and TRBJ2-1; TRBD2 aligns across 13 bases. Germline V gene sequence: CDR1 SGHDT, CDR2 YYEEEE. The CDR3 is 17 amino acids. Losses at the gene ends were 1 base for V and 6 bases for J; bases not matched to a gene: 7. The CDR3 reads CASSLYWTSGSGNEQFF. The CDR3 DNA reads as TGTGCCAGCAGCTTGTACTGGACTAGCGGGAGTGGCAATGAGCAGTTCTTC.

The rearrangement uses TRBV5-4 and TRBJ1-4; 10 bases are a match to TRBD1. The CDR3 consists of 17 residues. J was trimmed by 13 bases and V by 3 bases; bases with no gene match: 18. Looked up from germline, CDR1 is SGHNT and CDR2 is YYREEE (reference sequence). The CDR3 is CASSYGPGQGKSDGLFF. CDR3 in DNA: TGTGCCAGCAGCTATGGACCGGGACAGGGGAAGTCCGACGGACTGTTTTTT.

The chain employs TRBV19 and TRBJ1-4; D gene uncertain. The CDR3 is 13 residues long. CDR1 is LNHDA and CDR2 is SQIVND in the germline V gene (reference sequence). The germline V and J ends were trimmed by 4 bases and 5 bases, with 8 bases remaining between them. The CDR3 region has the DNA TGTGCCAGTAGTAGGACGGGGAATGAAAAACTGTTTTTT. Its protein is CASSRTGNEKLFF.

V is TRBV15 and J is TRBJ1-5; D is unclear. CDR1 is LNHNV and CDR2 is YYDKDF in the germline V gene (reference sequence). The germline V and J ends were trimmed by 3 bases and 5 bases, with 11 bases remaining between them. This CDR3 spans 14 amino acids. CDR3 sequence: CATSSTPSDQPQHF. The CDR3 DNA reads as TGTGCCACCAGCAGCACCCCCTCGGATCAGCCCCAGCATTTT.

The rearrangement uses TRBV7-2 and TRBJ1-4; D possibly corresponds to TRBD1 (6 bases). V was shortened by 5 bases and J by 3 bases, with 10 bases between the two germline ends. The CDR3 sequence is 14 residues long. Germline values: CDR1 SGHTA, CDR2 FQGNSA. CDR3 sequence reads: CASSLRGANEKLFF. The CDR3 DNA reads TGTGCCAGCAGCCTCAGGGGAGCTAATGAAAAACTGTTTTTT. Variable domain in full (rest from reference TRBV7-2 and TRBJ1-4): GAGVSQSPSNKVTEKGKDVELRCDPISGHTALYWYRQSLGQGLEFLIYFQGNSAPDKSGLPSDRFSAERTGGSVSTLTIQRTQQEDSAVYLCASSLRGANEKLFFGSGTQLSVL.

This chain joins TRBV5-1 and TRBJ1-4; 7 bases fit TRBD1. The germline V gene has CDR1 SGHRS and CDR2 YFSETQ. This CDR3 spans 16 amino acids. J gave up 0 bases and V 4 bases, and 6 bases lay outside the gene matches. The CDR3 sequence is CASSPGTDATNEKLFF. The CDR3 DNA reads TGCGCCAGCAGCCCCGGGACAGATGCAACTAATGAAAAACTGTTTTTT.

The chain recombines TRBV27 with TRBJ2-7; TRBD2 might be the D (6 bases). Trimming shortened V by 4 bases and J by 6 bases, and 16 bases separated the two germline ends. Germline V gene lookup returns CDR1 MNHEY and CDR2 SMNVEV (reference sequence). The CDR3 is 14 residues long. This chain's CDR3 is CASSSRLGWGEQYF. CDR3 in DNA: TGTGCCAGCAGTTCCCGACTAGGATGGGGCGAGCAGTACTTC.

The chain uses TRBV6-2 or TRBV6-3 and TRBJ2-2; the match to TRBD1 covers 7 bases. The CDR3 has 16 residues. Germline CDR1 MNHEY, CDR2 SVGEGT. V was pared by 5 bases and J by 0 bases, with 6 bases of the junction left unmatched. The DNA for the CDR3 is TGTGCCAGCAGTCCCGGGACAGCCGCGAACACCGGGGAGCTGTTTTTT. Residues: CASSPGTAANTGELFF.